This T cell receptor (beta chain) is drawn from a study of T cells in tuberculosis listed by TCRdb under 2018. The study in broad terms: The study combined CD1B tetramers and high-throughput TCR immunosequencing to characterize T cells specific for the mycobacterial lipid antigen glucose monomycolate (GMM). IGRA-negative adolescents, IGRA-positive adolescents with latent tuberculosis and adults with active tuberculosis, roughly ten per group, were compared in a South African clinical cohort. PBMC from patients with active tuberculosis were archived either before the start of standard anti-tuberculosis treatment or within 7 days of starting that treatment. Results and caveats for the whole study, not just this receptor: Compared with IGRA-negative controls, TCR-alpha repertoires from active tuberculosis had smaller mean NN-distances to GMM-specific TCRs, which suggests clonal expansion of these TCRs. Shorter CDR3-alpha lengths in active tuberculosis patients partly drove the smaller NN-distances, and the TCR-beta difference was not statistically significant. Using GEM motif frequencies, a classifier achieved 60% to 70% accuracy, whereas a classifier built on the diverse GMM-specific repertoire got to 87% accuracy (AUROC about 0.9). Clinical samples were chosen by availability of cryopreserved specimens, and active tuberculosis cases were adults while controls were adolescents.

The time point label, read with the paper, signifies: new active TB diagnosis, blood taken before or within 7 days of starting treatment. Active tuberculosis patients were HIV-seronegative South African adults aged 18 years or older with a new diagnosis. Confirmation of active tuberculosis was based on positive sputum smear microscopy and/or a positive M. tuberculosis culture. Unsorted cryopreserved PBMC were immunosequenced, covering on average roughly 100,000 T cells per clinical donor. Concerning this clone: It has no known antigen specificity. No base quality values were provided; no much bigger clone lies one nucleotide off.

TCR libraries were generated with the immunoSEQ multiplex PCR assay, using TCR-beta and/or TCR-alpha/delta assays for each sample. The amplified TCR libraries were sequenced on the Illumina high-throughput platform. The paper's processing steps were these. Clustering and dimensionality reduction relied on pairwise TCRdist distances among GMM-specific receptors from T cells that were either sorted ex vivo or expanded in vitro. Each clinical repertoire was scored by mean NN-distance, the average TCRdist to the nearest 10% of tetramer-positive reference sequences. GEM TCR motif frequency was computed as the fraction of unique TCRs matching known GEM sequences by V/J usage and CDR3 length. Active tuberculosis was classified by linear discriminant analysis with leave-one-out cross-validation, implemented in scikit-learn. In TCRdb, the immuneACCESS table is reduced to in-frame sequences with V and J assigned. These tables do not hold every clone; where another copy was compared, an unresolved V gene accounts for under half, and the others remain unexplained. V, J and clone size are taken as reported in that table, and D and trimming were inferred from the DNA itself. This sample holds 30,000 to 35,000 clones; roughly 93% were observed only once. The ten largest clones add up to about an eighth of the sample.

Per the germline V gene, SGHRS is the CDR1 and YFSETQ is the CDR2. Trimming at the junction amounts to 2 bases on V and 5 bases on J, and the germline ends lie 14 bases apart. The CDR3 goes from the cysteine to the phenylalanine over 14 residues. The read is trimmed to its CDR3 DNA, 42 bases read in frame from base 1. Here the chain combines TRBV5-1 and TRBJ2-7; the D gene is perhaps TRBD2, from 6 matching bases. This TCR was recovered from an adult with tuberculosis. The sample was PBMCs, taken at tuberculosis diagnosis. CDR3 sequence: CASSLGGDANEQYF. The bases are TGCGCCAGCAGCTTAGGAGGGGACGCCAACGAGCAGTACTTC.